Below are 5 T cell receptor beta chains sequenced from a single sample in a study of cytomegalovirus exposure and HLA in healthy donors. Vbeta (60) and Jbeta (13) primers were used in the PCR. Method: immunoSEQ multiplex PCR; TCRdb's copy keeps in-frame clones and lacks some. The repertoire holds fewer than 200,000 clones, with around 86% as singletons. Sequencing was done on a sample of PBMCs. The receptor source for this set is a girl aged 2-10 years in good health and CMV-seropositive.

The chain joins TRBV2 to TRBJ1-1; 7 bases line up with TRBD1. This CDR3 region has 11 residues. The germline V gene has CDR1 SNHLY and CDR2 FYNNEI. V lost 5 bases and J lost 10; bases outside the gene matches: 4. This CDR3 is CASSYQGGAFF. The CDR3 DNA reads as TGTGCCAGCAGTTATCAGGGGGGAGCTTTCTTT.

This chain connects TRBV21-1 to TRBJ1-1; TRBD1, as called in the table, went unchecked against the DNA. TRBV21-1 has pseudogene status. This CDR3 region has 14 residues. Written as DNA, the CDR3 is TGTGCCAGCAGCATAAGGGGGTTGGAAACTGAAGCTTTCTTT. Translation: CASSIRGLETEAFF.

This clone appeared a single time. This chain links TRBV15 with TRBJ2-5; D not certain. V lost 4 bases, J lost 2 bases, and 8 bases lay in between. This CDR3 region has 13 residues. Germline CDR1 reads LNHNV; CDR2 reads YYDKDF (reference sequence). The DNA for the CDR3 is TGTGCCACCAGCAATAGCCGTCAAGAGACCCAGTACTTC. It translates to CATSNSRQETQYF. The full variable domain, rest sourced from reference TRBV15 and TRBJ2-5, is DAMVIQNPRYQVTQFGKPVTLSCSQTLNHNVMYWYQQKSSQAPKLLFHYYDKDFNNEADTPDNFQSRRPNTSFCFLDIRSPGLGDTAMYLCATSNSRQETQYFGPGTRLLVL.

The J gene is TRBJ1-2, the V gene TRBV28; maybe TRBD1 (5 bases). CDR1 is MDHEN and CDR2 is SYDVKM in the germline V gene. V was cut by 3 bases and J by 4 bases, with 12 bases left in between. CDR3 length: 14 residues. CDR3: CASSLSGGPYGYTF. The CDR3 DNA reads TGTGCCAGCAGTTTGTCCGGGGGACCCTATGGCTACACCTTC.

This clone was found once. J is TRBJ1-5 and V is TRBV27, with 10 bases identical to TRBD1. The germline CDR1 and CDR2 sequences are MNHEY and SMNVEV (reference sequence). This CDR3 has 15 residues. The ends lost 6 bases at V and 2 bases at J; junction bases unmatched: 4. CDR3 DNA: TGTGCCAGCAGGAGGACAGGGGGTGGCAATCAGCCCCAGCATTTT. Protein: CASRRTGGGNQPQHF.